These 32 T cell receptor beta chains were all obtained from the same sample, sequenced in a study of graft-versus-host responses after intestinal transplantation. These receptors have no identified antigens. Profiled with immunoSEQ multiplex PCR; TCRdb holds only in-frame clones, not every one. The repertoire includes under 140,000 clones, about 94% of them detected once, and roughly 0.5% sits in the top ten. Sequencing was performed on unstimulated CD8+ T cells sorted from spleen or lymph node cells, taken before intestinal transplant. The receptors originated from a human donor who received an intestinal transplant.

This chain joins TRBV7-9 and TRBJ2-7, with D uncertain. Trimming pared 2 bases from V and 4 bases from J, leaving 12 bases between. The V gene's germline CDR1 is SEHNR and CDR2 FQNEAQ (reference sequence). This CDR3 is built from 14 residues. CDR3 in DNA: TGTGCCAGCAGCTTAACAGCGTCGCCTTACGAGCAGTACTTC. Translation: CASSLTASPYEQYF.

The gene calls are TRBV27 and TRBJ1-1, with TRBD1 as a possible D gene (6 bases). V was trimmed by 0 bases and J by 4 bases, leaving 9 bases between them. Germline CDR1 MNHEY, CDR2 SMNVEV (reference sequence). CDR3 length: 14 residues. CDR3 bases: TGTGCCAGCAGTTTATCGACAGGTGGCACTGAAGCTTTCTTT. This sequence encodes CASSLSTGGTEAFF.

This clone has a single count. The chain uses TRBV11-3 and TRBJ2-1, with unresolved D. Germline CDR1 reads SGHNT; CDR2 reads YENEEA. V dropped 5 bases and J dropped 4 bases, with 18 bases sitting between them. The CDR3 has 16 residues. The CDR3 is CASSVGLRGIYNEQFF. In nucleotides, the CDR3 is TGTGCCAGCAGCGTGGGCTTACGCGGAATATACAATGAGCAGTTCTTC. Drawing the rest from reference TRBV11-3 and TRBJ2-1, the complete variable domain is EAGVVQSPRYKIIEKKQPVAFWCNPISGHNTLYWYLQNLGQGPELLIRYENEEAVDDSQLPKDRFSAERLKGVDSTLKIQPAELGDSAVYLCASSVGLRGIYNEQFFGPGTRLTVL.

Concerning this clone: Other nucleotide sequences from this sample produce the same CDR3. J is TRBJ1-1 and V is TRBV4-1; D remains unclear. V dropped 1 base and J dropped 0 bases, with 12 bases sitting between them. Germline V gene data show CDR1 as MGHRA and CDR2 as YSYEKL. The length of the CDR3 is 16 residues. The DNA for the CDR3 is TGCGCCAGCAGCCAAGTTACCGGGTCTATGAACACTGAAGCTTTCTTT. Translating gives CASSQVTGSMNTEAFF.

The gene calls are TRBV15 and TRBJ2-5, with 13 bases aligning to TRBD2. The CDR3 extends over 17 amino acids. Germline CDR1 and CDR2: LNHNV and YYDKDF (reference sequence). Trimming removed 6 bases from V and 3 bases from J; junction bases left unmatched: 10. The CDR3 loop is CATRASGTSGAEETQYF. CDR3 in DNA: TGTGCCACCAGGGCTTCCGGGACTAGCGGGGCCGAAGAGACCCAGTACTTC.

CDR3 residues: CASSQDGGGDLAYEQYF. The CDR3 DNA sequence: TGTGCCAGCAGCCAAGACGGGGGCGGGGACCTTGCCTACGAGCAGTACTTC. The gene calls are TRBV14 and TRBJ2-5, with D perhaps assigned TRBD1 or TRBD2 (6 bases each). The assigned J gene may be wrong: the sequence end matches TRBJ2-7 better. Germline assignment: CDR1 SGHDN and CDR2 FVKESK. This CDR3 comprises 17 residues.

The chain joins TRBV7-3 to TRBJ2-1, with 13 bases fitting TRBD2. CDR3 length equals 17 residues. V lost 5 bases and J lost 9; bases outside the gene matches: 13. Germline CDR1 and CDR2: SGHTA and FQGTGA. The CDR3 coding sequence is TGTGCCAGCAGCGCCGAACTAGCGGGAGGGCCTATTCCTGAGCAGTTCTTC. It codes for CASSAELAGGPIPEQFF. The whole variable domain, filled in from reference TRBV7-3 and TRBJ2-1, reads GAGVSQTPSNKVTEKGKYVELRCDPISGHTALYWYRQSLGQGPEFLIYFQGTGAADDSGLPNDRFFAVRPEGSVSTLKIQRTERGDSAVYLCASSAELAGGPIPEQFFGPGTRLTVL.

CDR3 coding DNA: TGTGCCAGCTCACGGGAAGACTCCTACAATGAGCAGTTCTTC. It yields the protein CASSREDSYNEQFF. The chain combines TRBV18 with TRBJ2-1; the D is unclear. V dropped 4 bases and J dropped 0 bases, with 7 bases sitting between them. The germline V gene encodes CDR1 KGHSH and CDR2 LQKENI. The CDR3 is made up of 14 amino acids.

The CDR3 region is CASSPRTLGREQYF. The CDR3 DNA reads as TGTGCCAGCAGTCCCCGGACGTTGGGGCGAGAGCAGTACTTC. The chain couples TRBV13 to TRBJ2-7; TRBD1 is a possible D gene (5 bases). The CDR3 extends over 14 amino acids. Germline V CDR1 and CDR2: PRHDT, FYEKMQ (reference sequence). V lost 6 bases to trimming and J lost 7 bases, with 19 bases between them.

The gene calls are TRBV6-5 and TRBJ2-3; D gene ambiguous. Germline CDR1 and CDR2: MNHEY and SVGAGI. CDR3 length equals 12 residues. The V end lost 10 bases, the J end lost 1 base, and 9 bases lay between the germline ends. DNA for the CDR3: TGTGCCACCATCGGTGGCACAGATACGCAGTATTTT. Translation gives CATIGGTDTQYF.

The chain links TRBV27 to TRBJ2-1, with D perhaps assigned TRBD1 or TRBD2 (6 bases each). The CDR3 consists of 15 residues. The ends were cut back, 1 base at V and 8 bases at J, with 15 bases in the middle. The germline CDR1 and CDR2 sequences are MNHEY and SMNVEV (reference sequence). This chain's CDR3 is CASSLWGALTHEQFF. The CDR3 region has the DNA TGTGCCAGCAGTTTATGGGGGGCCCTTACCCATGAGCAGTTCTTC.

The chain joins TRBV28 to TRBJ1-2; a possible D gene is TRBD1 (5 bases). This CDR3 has 12 residues. Trimming removed 7 bases from V and 6 bases from J, with 12 bases in between. CDR1 and CDR2 (germline): MDHEN, SYDVKM. CDR3 nucleotide sequence: TGTGCCAGCAAGCTCGGGACCCATGGCTACACCTTC. Its translation: CASKLGTHGYTF.

The chain employs TRBV7-6 and TRBJ1-1; weak D call: TRBD1 (6 bases). The CDR3 length is 15 residues. Germline CDR1 is SGHVS and CDR2 is FNYEAQ. V shed 5 bases and J shed 0 bases, with 13 bases lying between them. CDR3 DNA sequence: TGTGCCAGCAGCATGACAGGCCCTATGAACACTGAAGCTTTCTTT. It specifies CASSMTGPMNTEAFF.

In its sample, this clone was seen once. The chain uses TRBV2 and TRBJ2-7; D is perhaps TRBD1 (6 bases). Germline V gene data show CDR1 as SNHLY and CDR2 as FYNNEI. The CDR3 consists of 11 residues. V was cut by 5 bases and J by 9 bases, with 11 bases left in between. CDR3 region: CASSKGVGQYF. The CDR3 nucleotides read TGTGCCAGCAGTAAGGGGGTTGGGCAGTACTTC.

The J gene is TRBJ2-1, the V gene TRBV27, with TRBD2 matching over 14 bases. The CDR3 is 15 residues long. CDR1 MNHEY and CDR2 SMNVEV come from the germline V gene (reference sequence). The junction had 7 bases not matched to a gene; V was cut back by 6 bases and J by 9 bases. CDR3 residues: CASSLGTSGSTEQFF. Written as DNA, the CDR3 is TGTGCCAGCAGCCTGGGGACTAGCGGGAGTACTGAGCAGTTCTTC.

This chain connects TRBV19 to TRBJ2-1; D call uncertain. The germline CDR1 and CDR2 sequences are LNHDA and SQIVND (reference sequence). The CDR3 loop spans 15 amino acids. The V end was cut by 2 bases, the J end by 9 bases, with 17 bases between. The CDR3 DNA reads TGTGCCAGTAGTATATTGAACGGATTACAGCGTGAGCAGTTCTTC. Encoded protein: CASSILNGLQREQFF.

The J gene is TRBJ2-5, the V gene TRBV5-4; D possibly matches TRBD1 or TRBD2 (5 bases each). The length of the CDR3 is 14 residues. Trimming stripped 2 bases from V and 5 bases from J, with 13 bases between. Germline V lookup: CDR1 SGHNT, CDR2 YYREEE (reference sequence). The CDR3: CASSFGTGRETQYF. The CDR3 nucleotides are TGTGCCAGCAGCTTTGGGACGGGAAGGGAGACCCAGTACTTC.

The chain joins TRBV21-1 to TRBJ1-2. TRBV21-1 is labeled a pseudogene. The CDR3 is 15 residues long. The CDR3 nucleotides are TGTGCCAGCACCGCCGTGCGGGACTCAAACTATGGCTACACCTTC. It is translated as CASTAVRDSNYGYTF.

This rearrangement joins TRBV7-9 to TRBJ1-4, with D perhaps TRBD1 (5 bases). Germline lookup yields CDR1 SEHNR and CDR2 FQNEAQ (reference sequence). This CDR3 is built from 15 residues. The V gene lost 5 bases and the J gene lost 7 bases, with 17 bases spanning the gap. The CDR3: CASSPAAGTAEKLFF. For the CDR3, the DNA is TGTGCCAGCAGCCCAGCCGCCGGGACGGCTGAAAAACTGTTTTTT.

J is TRBJ2-3 and V is TRBV5-1; D possibly uses TRBD1 or TRBD2 (5 bases each). V was pared by 3 bases and J by 2 bases, with 16 bases between. In germline, CDR1 is SGHRS, CDR2 YFSETQ. This CDR3 has 16 residues. The CDR3 spells CASSSGRGAITDTQYF. CDR3 nucleotide sequence: TGCGCCAGCAGCTCTGGAAGAGGGGCGATCACAGATACGCAGTATTTT. The full variable domain, completed using reference TRBV5-1 and TRBJ2-3, is KAGVTQTPRYLIKTRGQQVTLSCSPISGHRSVSWYQQTPGQGLQFLFEYFSETQRNKGNFPGRFSGRQFSNSRSEMNVSTLELGDSALYLCASSSGRGAITDTQYFGPGTRLTVL.

The rearrangement uses TRBV7-9 and TRBJ1-1; D perhaps matches TRBD1 (5 bases). V lost 1 base and J lost 9, with 9 bases in between. The CDR3 contains 12 residues. CDR1 SEHNR and CDR2 FQNEAQ come from the germline V gene (reference sequence). The CDR3 nucleotides read TGTGCCAGCAGCTTAGAGGGGCGCAAAGCTTTCTTT. Amino acids: CASSLEGRKAFF.

This sequence joins TRBV10-3 and TRBJ2-3; weak D call: TRBD2 (5 bases). Looked up from germline, CDR1 is ENHRY and CDR2 is SYGVKD. The V gene lost 0 bases and the J gene lost 4 bases, with 14 bases spanning the gap. The CDR3 runs 16 residues. CDR3 loop: CAISESIRGGADTQYF. DNA for the CDR3: TGTGCCATCAGTGAGTCGATACGGGGTGGCGCAGATACGCAGTATTTT.

The gene calls are TRBV29-1 and TRBJ2-5, with 8 positions matching TRBD1. J lost 7 bases, V lost 7 bases, and 11 bases had no gene match. The CDR3 is made up of 13 amino acids. CDR1 is SQVTM, CDR2 ANQGSEA, per germline. The CDR3 coding sequence is TGCAGCGCCGTCACCCCACAGGGGGTGACCCAGTACTTC. Its translation: CSAVTPQGVTQYF.

This chain links TRBV13 with TRBJ2-5; the D is unclear. The CDR3 runs 15 residues. In germline, CDR1 is PRHDT, CDR2 FYEKMQ (reference sequence). Trimming took off 7 bases at V and 0 bases at J, with 15 bases between the two ends. CDR3 region: CASNHLDGHQETQYF. The CDR3, as DNA: TGTGCCAGCAACCACCTAGACGGGCACCAAGAGACCCAGTACTTC.

The rearrangement links TRBV10-3 to TRBJ1-5; D remains ambiguous. Trimming removed 4 bases from V and 4 bases from J, with 5 bases in between. Germline V gene sequence: CDR1 ENHRY, CDR2 SYGVKD. The length of the CDR3 is 12 residues. CDR3 sequence (DNA): TGTGCCATCAGTGCCGGGAATCAGCCCCAGCATTTT. Residues: CAISAGNQPQHF.

Notes on this clone: Compared with germline, one end of the junction differs, possibly owing to a read error. The chain is built from TRBV7-7 and TRBJ2-3; TRBD1 matches at 11 bases. Germline loops: CDR1 SSHAT, CDR2 FNYEAQ (reference sequence). The CDR3 is 18 residues long. CDR3 nucleotide sequence: TGTGCTAGCAGCTTAGGAAGGGCCGGGACAGGGGGTACGGATACGCAGTATTTT. This encodes CASSLGRAGTGGTDTQYF.

This rearrangement joins TRBV9 to TRBJ1-1; D unclear. Per the germline V gene, CDR1 is SGDLS and CDR2 is YYNGEE. The CDR3 loop spans 14 amino acids. V gave up 4 bases and J gave up 6 bases, with 16 bases separating them. CDR3 DNA: TGTGCCAGCAGCCCCCCCGGGCGAACAGCTGAAGCTTTCTTT. Translated: CASSPPGRTAEAFF.

This chain uses TRBV7-6 with TRBJ2-2; 9 bases agree with TRBD2. V gave up 5 bases and J gave up 1 base; unmatched junction bases: 8. Germline V gives CDR1 SGHVS, CDR2 FNYEAQ. The CDR3 has 17 residues. The CDR3 region is CASSLTTSGKNTGELFF. The CDR3 bases are TGTGCCAGCAGCCTAACGACTAGCGGCAAGAACACCGGGGAGCTGTTTTTT.

This chain links TRBV7-9 with TRBJ1-5; TRBD1 aligns across 7 bases. Germline V gives CDR1 SEHNR, CDR2 FQNEAQ (reference sequence). The CDR3 is made up of 15 amino acids. V shed 0 bases and J 7 bases; nucleotides not matched to a gene: 6. For the CDR3, the DNA is TGTGCCAGCAGCTTAGCCGGGACAGCAATACAGCCCCAGCATTTT. Translation gives CASSLAGTAIQPQHF. Combining the CDR3 with reference TRBV7-9 and TRBJ1-5 gives the whole variable domain DTGVSQNPRHKITKRGQNVTFRCDPISEHNRLYWYRQTLGQGPEFLTYFQNEAQLEKSRLLSDRFSAERPKGSFSTLEIQRTEQGDSAMYLCASSLAGTAIQPQHFGDGTRLSIL.

This sequence joins TRBV6-1 and TRBJ2-4; maybe TRBD2 (5 bases). CDR3 length equals 12 residues. Germline values: CDR1 MNHNS, CDR2 SASEGT. V lost 6 bases and J lost 3, with 6 bases in between. CDR3 residues: CASRGDKNIQYF. The CDR3 DNA follows: TGTGCCAGCAGGGGAGACAAAAACATTCAGTACTTC.

The rearrangement links TRBV30 to TRBJ1-2; no firm D call. Germline assignment: CDR1 GTSNPN and CDR2 SVGIG (reference sequence). The CDR3 sequence is 13 residues long. The V end lost 0 bases, the J end lost 2 bases, and 7 bases lay between the germline ends. The CDR3 here is CAWSVSRNYGYTF. The CDR3 coding sequence is TGTGCCTGGAGTGTATCACGGAACTATGGCTACACCTTC.

DNA of the CDR3: TGTGCCAGCAGTTTATACAGGGGCACTGAAGCTTTCTTT. Its protein product is CASSLYRGTEAFF. This chain links TRBV27 with TRBJ1-1, with 7 bases fitting TRBD1. V shed 1 base and J 4 bases; nucleotides not matched to a gene: 0. Germline assignment: CDR1 MNHEY and CDR2 SMNVEV (reference sequence). The CDR3 totals 13 residues.